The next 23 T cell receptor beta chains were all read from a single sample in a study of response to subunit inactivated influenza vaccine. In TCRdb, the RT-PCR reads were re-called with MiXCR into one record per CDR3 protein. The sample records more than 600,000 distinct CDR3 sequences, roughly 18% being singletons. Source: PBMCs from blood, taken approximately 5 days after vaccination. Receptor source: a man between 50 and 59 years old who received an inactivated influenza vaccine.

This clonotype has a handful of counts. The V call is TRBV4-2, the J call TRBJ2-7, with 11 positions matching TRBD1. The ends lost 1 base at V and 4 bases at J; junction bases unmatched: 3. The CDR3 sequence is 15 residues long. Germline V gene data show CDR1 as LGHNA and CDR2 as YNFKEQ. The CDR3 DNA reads TGTGCCAGCAGCCAAGCGGGACAGGGGGAATACGAGCAGTACTTC. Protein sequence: CASSQAGQGEYEQYF.

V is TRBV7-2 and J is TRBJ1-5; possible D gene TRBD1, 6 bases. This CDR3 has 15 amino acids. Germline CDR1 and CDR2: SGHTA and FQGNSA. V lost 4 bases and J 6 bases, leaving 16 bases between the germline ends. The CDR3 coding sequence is TGTGCCAGCAGCTCCGCGGGGGGCGGGGGTCAGCCCCAGCATTTT. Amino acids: CASSSAGGGGQPQHF. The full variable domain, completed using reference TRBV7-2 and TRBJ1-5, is GAGVSQSPSNKVTEKGKDVELRCDPISGHTALYWYRQSLGQGLEFLIYFQGNSAPDKSGLPSDRFSAERTGGSVSTLTIQRTQQEDSAVYLCASSSAGGGGQPQHFGDGTRLSIL.

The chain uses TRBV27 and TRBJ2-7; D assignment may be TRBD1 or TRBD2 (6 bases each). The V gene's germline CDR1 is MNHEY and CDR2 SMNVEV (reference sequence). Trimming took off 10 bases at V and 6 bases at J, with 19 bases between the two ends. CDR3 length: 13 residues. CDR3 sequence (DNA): TGTGCCACCAGACCTACAGGGACTGGCGAGCAGTACTTC. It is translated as CATRPTGTGEQYF.

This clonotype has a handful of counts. The CDR3 coding sequence is TGTGCCACCAGTGATTCGGTTGCCGGACGTATCTACGAGCAGTACTTC. Translating it yields CATSDSVAGRIYEQYF. The V gene is TRBV24-1, the J gene TRBJ2-7, with D uncertain. Per germline, CDR1 KGHDR and CDR2 SFDVKD. The CDR3 is made up of 16 amino acids. V lost 2 bases and J 3 bases, leaving 16 bases between the germline ends.

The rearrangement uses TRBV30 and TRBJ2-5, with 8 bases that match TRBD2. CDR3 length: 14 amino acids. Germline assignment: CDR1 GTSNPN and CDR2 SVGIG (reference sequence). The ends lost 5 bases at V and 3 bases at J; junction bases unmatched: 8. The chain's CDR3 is CAWGSRSGEETQYF. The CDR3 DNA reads TGTGCCTGGGGATCCCGTAGCGGGGAAGAGACCCAGTACTTC.

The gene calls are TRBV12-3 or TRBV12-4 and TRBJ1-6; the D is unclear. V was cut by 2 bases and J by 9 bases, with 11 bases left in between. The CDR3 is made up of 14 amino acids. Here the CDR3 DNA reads TGTGCCAGCAGTTTATCTGGGGAAGGTTCACCCCTCCACTTT. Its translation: CASSLSGEGSPLHF.

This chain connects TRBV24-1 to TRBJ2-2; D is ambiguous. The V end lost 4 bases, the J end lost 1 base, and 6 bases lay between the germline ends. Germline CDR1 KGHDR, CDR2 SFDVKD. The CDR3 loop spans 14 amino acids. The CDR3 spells CATSDDRNTGELFF. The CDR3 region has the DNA TGTGCCACCAGTGACGATAGGAACACCGGGGAGCTGTTTTTT.

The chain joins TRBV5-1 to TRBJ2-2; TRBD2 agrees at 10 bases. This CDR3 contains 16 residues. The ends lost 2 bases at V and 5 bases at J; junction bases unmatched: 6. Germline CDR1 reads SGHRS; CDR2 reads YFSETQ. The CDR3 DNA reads TGCGCCAGCAGCTTCCTAGCGGGAGCTGGAACCGGGGAGCTGTTTTTT. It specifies CASSFLAGAGTGELFF.

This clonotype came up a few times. The CDR3 nucleotides read TGTGCCAGCAGTTACTCGGCCGCTAATCAGCCCCAGCATTTT. Residues: CASSYSAANQPQHF. The V and J genes are TRBV6-5 and TRBJ1-5; D gene uncertain. The CDR3 has 14 residues. V was shortened by 0 bases and J by 4 bases, with 7 bases between the two germline ends. Germline assignment: CDR1 MNHEY and CDR2 SVGAGI.

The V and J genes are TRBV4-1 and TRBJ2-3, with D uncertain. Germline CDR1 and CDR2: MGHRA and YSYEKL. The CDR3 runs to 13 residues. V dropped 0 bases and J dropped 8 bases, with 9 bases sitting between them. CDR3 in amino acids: CASSQDSGSTQYF. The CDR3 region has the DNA TGCGCCAGCAGCCAAGACTCAGGTTCTACGCAGTATTTT.

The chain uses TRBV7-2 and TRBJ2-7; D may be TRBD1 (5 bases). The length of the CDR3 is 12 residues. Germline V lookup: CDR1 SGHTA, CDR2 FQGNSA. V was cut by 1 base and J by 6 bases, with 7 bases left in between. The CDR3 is CASSLGTTEQYF. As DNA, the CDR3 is TGTGCCAGCAGCTTAGGGACAACCGAGCAGTACTTC.

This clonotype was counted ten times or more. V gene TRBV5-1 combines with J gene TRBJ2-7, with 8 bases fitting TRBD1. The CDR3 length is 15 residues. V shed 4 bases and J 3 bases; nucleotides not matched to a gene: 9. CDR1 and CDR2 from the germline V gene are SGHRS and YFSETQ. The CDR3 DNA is TGCGCCAGCAGCCTAGACACAGGGGGAAACTACGAGCAGTACTTC. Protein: CASSLDTGGNYEQYF.

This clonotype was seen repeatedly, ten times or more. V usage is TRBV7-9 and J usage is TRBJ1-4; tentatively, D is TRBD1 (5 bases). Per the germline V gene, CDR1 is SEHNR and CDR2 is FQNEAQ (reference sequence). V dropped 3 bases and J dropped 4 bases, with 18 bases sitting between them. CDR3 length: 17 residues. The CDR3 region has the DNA TGTGCCAGCAGCTTTGGGTTTATCGCTGGGGGTAATGAAAAACTGTTTTTT. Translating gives CASSFGFIAGGNEKLFF.

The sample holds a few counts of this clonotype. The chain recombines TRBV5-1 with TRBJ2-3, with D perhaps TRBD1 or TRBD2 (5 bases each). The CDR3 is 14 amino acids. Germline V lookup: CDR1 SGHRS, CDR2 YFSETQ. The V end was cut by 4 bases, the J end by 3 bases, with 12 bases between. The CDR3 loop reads CASSPGHRTDTQYF. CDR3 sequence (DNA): TGCGCCAGCAGCCCGGGGCATAGGACAGATACGCAGTATTTT.

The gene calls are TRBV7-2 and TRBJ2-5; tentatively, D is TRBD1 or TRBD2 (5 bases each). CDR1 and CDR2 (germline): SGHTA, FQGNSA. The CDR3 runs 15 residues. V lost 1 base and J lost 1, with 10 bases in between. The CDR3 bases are TGTGCCAGCAGCTTAGTGGGACGGGCCCAAGAGACCCAGTACTTC. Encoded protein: CASSLVGRAQETQYF.

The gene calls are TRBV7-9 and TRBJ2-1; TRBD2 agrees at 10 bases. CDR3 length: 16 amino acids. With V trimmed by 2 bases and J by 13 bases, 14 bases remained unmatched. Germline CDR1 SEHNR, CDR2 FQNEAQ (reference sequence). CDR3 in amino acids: CASSLTVGLAGVDQFF. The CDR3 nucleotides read TGTGCCAGCAGCTTAACGGTTGGTCTAGCGGGAGTCGACCAGTTCTTC.

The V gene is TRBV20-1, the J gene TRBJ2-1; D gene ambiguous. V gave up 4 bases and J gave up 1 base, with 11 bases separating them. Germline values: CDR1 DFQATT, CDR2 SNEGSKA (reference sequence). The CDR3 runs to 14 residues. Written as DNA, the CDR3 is TGCAGTGCTAATTTGCAGATGTCCTACAATGAGCAGTTCTTC. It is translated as CSANLQMSYNEQFF.

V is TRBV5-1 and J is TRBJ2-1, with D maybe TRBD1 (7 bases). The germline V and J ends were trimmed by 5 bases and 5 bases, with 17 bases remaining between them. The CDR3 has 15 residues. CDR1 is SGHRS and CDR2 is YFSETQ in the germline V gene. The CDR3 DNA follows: TGCGCCAGCAGGGAGGGGGCGATAGTCCACAATGAGCAGTTCTTC. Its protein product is CASREGAIVHNEQFF.

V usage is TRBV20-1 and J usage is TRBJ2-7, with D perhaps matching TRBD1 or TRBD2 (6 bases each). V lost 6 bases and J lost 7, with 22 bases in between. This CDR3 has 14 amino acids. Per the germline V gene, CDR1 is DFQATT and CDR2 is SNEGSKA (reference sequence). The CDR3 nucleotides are TGCAGTGCCCAACAGGGATATGGGGGGAGGGAGCAGTACTTC. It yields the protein CSAQQGYGGREQYF.

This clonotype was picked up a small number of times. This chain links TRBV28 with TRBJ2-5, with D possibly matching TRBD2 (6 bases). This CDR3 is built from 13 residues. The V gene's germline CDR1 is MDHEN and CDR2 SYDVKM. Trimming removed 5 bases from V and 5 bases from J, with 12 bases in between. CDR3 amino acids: CASSDGTPETQYF. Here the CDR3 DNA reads TGTGCCAGCAGTGACGGGACTCCGGAGACCCAGTACTTC.

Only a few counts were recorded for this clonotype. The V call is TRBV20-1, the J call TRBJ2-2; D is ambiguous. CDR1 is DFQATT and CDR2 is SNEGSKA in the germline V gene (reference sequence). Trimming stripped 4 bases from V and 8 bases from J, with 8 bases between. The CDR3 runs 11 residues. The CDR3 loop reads CSATDDGELFF. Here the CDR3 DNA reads TGCAGTGCTACGGACGATGGGGAGCTGTTTTTT.

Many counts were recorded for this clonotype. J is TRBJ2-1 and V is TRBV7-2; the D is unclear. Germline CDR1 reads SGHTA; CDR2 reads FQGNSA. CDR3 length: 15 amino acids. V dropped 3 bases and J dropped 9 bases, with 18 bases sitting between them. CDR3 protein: CASSFTSTPEGEQFF. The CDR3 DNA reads TGTGCCAGCAGCTTCACGTCGACGCCCGAAGGTGAGCAGTTCTTC.

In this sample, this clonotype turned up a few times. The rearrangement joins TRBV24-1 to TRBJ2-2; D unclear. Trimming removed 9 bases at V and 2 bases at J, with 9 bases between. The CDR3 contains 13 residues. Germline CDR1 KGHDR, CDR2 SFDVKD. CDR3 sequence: CATLNFNTGELFF. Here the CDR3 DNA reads TGTGCCACCCTGAACTTTAACACCGGGGAGCTGTTTTTT.